This T cell receptor beta chain is from a study of cytomegalovirus exposure and HLA in healthy donors (dated by TCRdb to the late 2010s). A note on the overall study: An earlier analysis of 587 of the donors reported over 250 Gb of sequence data and 95 million to 130 million unique TCR beta sequences obtained from about 180 million T cells. An early release covering roughly 580 HLA-typed donors comprised 250 to 350 gigabases of sequencing data and roughly 86 million unique TCR sequences. The genetic ancestry cluster associated with self-reported Caucasian donors included 81% of the roughly 400 genotyped donors. The study was designed to test whether signatures of past pathogen exposure could be identified by cataloging public T cell receptors. The study profiled the T cell repertoires of some 610 subjects by immunosequencing and related them to cytomegalovirus serostatus. Along with the roughly 610-subject first cohort, a separate validation cohort of roughly 110 different subjects was used. To predict cytomegalovirus infection status, the study combined high-throughput TCR immunosequencing, statistical association of individual TCRs with disease status, and machine learning. A later analysis re-examined previously published TCR beta repertoires from roughly 720 donors and added high-resolution HLA genotyping to investigate patterns of TCR occurrence. Rather than using new phenotypic data, the later analysis identified candidate immune exposures from TCR beta sequences and from how often those sequences occurred across donors. An earlier analysis of about 620 of the donors applied high-throughput TCR beta sequencing to assess whether each TCR beta V gene segment acted as functional or pseudogenic. Donor age, sex, ethnicity and CMV serostatus were compiled together with the repertoire data. A later genetic analysis used genome-wide SNP genotypes for 398 of the 666 donors, treating that subset as a discovery cohort. All discovery cohort repertoires had been generated on a single sequencing platform. Class I and class II HLA loci were covered by the typing at four-digit resolution. The number of donors typed differed by locus, with roughly 620-630 for A, B, C, DRB1 and DQB1, 522 for DQA1, about 610 for DPA1, and some 440 for DPB1. Because of strong linkage in the cohort, roughly five DR-DQ haplotypes were treated as single units for association and clustering. Across some 400 genotyped donors of the cohort, an average of roughly 250,000 unique TCR beta nucleotide sequences per donor were sequenced, and roughly 20% of those sequences were non-productive.

The CDR1 and CDR2 encoded by the germline V gene are SGDLS and YYNGEE. Trimming removed 8 bases from V and 7 bases from J; the gene matches leave 5 bases unexplained. There are 14 amino acids in the CDR3, from cysteine to phenylalanine inclusive. Kept here is only the CDR3 DNA, which spans 42 bases and is read in frame from base 1. In total, 600 or so healthy bone marrow donors made up the cohort. Cohort members were all nominally healthy when sampled, although unrecorded immune exposures were likely present. CMV serostatus was positive for about 300 and negative for 352 of the 666 cohort members, and was not recorded for this donor. Every donor gave a peripheral blood sample, and the peripheral blood mononuclear cells from that sample were used for TCR beta sequencing. Genomic DNA was extracted from the blood cell samples with the Qiagen DNeasy Blood Extraction Kit. Note on this clone: Its specific antigen is unknown. The input lacks base qualities; no much larger clone sits a single base away.

Library construction relied on the immunoSEQ multiplex PCR assay. For the multiplex PCR, a mixture combining 60 forward primers for TCR Vbeta segments and 13 reverse primers for TCR Jbeta segments was used. The CDR3 region of rearranged TCR beta genes was amplified from genomic DNA by a multiplex PCR assay. The amplified TCR beta libraries were sequenced on the Illumina HiSeq System as 87-base-pair reads. Per the source publication's procedure: A later analysis counted approximately 74 million unique TCR beta chains across the 550 to 700 repertoires, and 9.5 million to 11 million of these chains were shared by at least two donors. To remove PCR and sequencing errors, raw reads were error-corrected and collapsed into unique sequences using a nearest-neighbor algorithm that merged closely related sequences. To assign V, D and J gene segments, CDR3 sequences were aligned to IMGT reference sequences. For a sequence to be retained, a match of at least six nucleotides to both a V gene segment and a J gene segment was required. Rearrangements were classified as productive when the CDR3 lacked stop codons and remained in frame with V and J, and all other rearrangements were classified as non-productive. Following IMGT convention, CDR3 was defined as the stretch from the second conserved V-encoded cysteine up to the conserved J-encoded phenylalanine. In an earlier analysis of more than 550 of the donors, sequences lacking an unambiguous match to a single V gene segment were excluded. In an earlier analysis of almost 600 of the donors, a V segment was called functional when productive rearrangements were above 56.7%, and segregating when the standard deviation between donors exceeded 5%. A statistical classification framework was developed to diagnose cytomegalovirus status using the catalog of TCR beta chain sequences. In a later analysis, V and J genes were assigned by comparing TCR nucleotide sequences against IMGT/GENE-DB human TR gene sequences. The TCRdist pipeline was used in a later analysis to assign CDR3 sequences and most-parsimonious VDJ recombination scenarios. In a later analysis, every TCR beta chain was defined by the combination of its CDR3 amino acid sequence and its V-gene family, and reads without a unique V-gene family were dropped. To address suspected cross-contamination and a sequencing artifact, a later analysis removed a few hundred highly shared, low-generation-probability nucleotide sequences. In a later analysis, a clonal expansion index was calculated for each public chain from normalized within-repertoire ranks of inferred template counts. In a later analysis, generation probabilities were computed with a VDJ recombination model fitted to out-of-frame rearrangements, and the resulting probabilities were checked against IGoR. In a later analysis, hypergeometric tests were used to score TCR-TCR, TCR-HLA and TCR-CMV co-occurrence, with a repertoire-size bias correction applied to TCR pairs. To estimate false discovery rates, a later analysis permuted the HLA or CMV assignments 20 times. In a later analysis, co-occurring TCRs were grouped with DBSCAN, and TCRdist sequence similarity was added when clustering was performed within HLA-allele-positive subsets. For co-occurrence clustering, repertoires with fewer than 30,000 or more than 120,000 public chains were excluded, along with four or five repertoires with anomalous nucleotide sharing. Sourced from immuneACCESS, this table was stored by TCRdb with only in-frame sequences that have V and J called. A share of the clones is absent; for the studies checked, an unresolved V gene accounts for under half, and the remainder has no known explanation. For V, J and clone size, that table is used; D and trimming come from the DNA. This sample comprises 100,000 to 150,000 clones, about four fifths of them detected only once. Jointly, the top ten make up over 1% of the sample.

The investigation overall reported the following: A later analysis found that TCR association rates varied across HLA loci, with DRB1 alleles showing the most associated TCRs and HLA-C alleles the fewest. A group of highly shared sequence variants was considered likely to be a technical artifact of the sequencing pipeline. Only TCR beta chains were sequenced in this cohort, and the absence of alpha or paired-chain data limited detectable features. The only immune exposure information available for the cohort was CMV serostatus. Because HLA typing was unavailable for some donors at each locus, only the typed subset was used in association tests. A later analysis reported that several top co-occurrence clusters appeared linked to parvovirus B19, influenza, CMV and Epstein-Barr virus. According to a later analysis, most CMV-associated TCR beta chains appeared to be HLA-restricted, and the HLA associations seemed to be driven largely by CMV exposure. A total of about 150 TCR beta chains were listed by the study as associated with cytomegalovirus. In a later analysis, HLA-associated TCR beta chains were found to be more clonally expanded and to have lower generation probabilities than equally common non-associated chains. Linkage disequilibrium might explain the correlated functional status among segregating V segments, but an unknown experimental factor could not be excluded. In vitro tests confirmed that a few of the cytomegalovirus-associated TCR beta chains recognize cytomegalovirus antigens. According to a later genetic analysis, donors in an Asian-associated ancestry cluster had fewer N-insertions in productive TCRs than the approximately 670-donor mean. A further reported finding was that TCR beta sequences accurately predicted the HLA-A and HLA-B alleles for most subjects in the first cohort. An earlier analysis of approximately 600 of the donors showed that most TCR beta V segments appeared in productive rearrangements either about 87% or about 30% of the time, which broadly matched IMGT annotations. While some public TCRs were present in many individuals, most TCR sequences turned up only very rarely across donors. In a later analysis, 15,000 to 20,000 TCR beta sequences were associated with specific HLA alleles at a false discovery rate of 0.05. When HLA alleles, especially DR and DQ, strongly co-occurred, attributing TCR associations to individual alleles was difficult. It was suggested by the authors that the approach could potentially be generalized to other disease states and immunological phenotypes. The presence/absence analyses assumed that sequencing depth was roughly uniform across donors, and that assumption may not be true. A later genetic analysis associated a missense DCLRE1C variant with V-gene and J-gene trimming of TCR beta chains, and an independent cohort replicated the association. Because the 87-base-pair reads could not distinguish some IMGT-functional V segments, including TRBV6-2 and TRBV6-3, those segments were excluded. Seventeen rarely observed V segments, including chromosome 9 orphons, were excluded from the earlier analysis of approximately 500 of the donors because counts were too low. The classifier was reported to diagnose cytomegalovirus status with high specificity and sensitivity in both the original and validation cohorts.

Sequencing was carried out using PBMCs. This receptor was taken from a human donor in good health. The chain is assembled from TRBV9 and TRBJ2-1; 14 nucleotides in the junction match TRBD2. The nucleotide sequence is given as TGTGCCAGTGGGACTAGCGGGGGATTGAATGAGCAGTTCTTC. Translation gives CASGTSGGLNEQFF.